This TCR beta chain comes out of a study of T cell responses to AZD1222 COVID-19 vaccine. Germline-derived CDR1 and CDR2 are MDHEN and SYDVKM. The V end was cut by 3 bases, the J end by 4 bases, with 28 bases between. The CDR3 totals 20 residues. Produced via immunoSEQ multiplex PCR; TCRdb's table is partial and in-frame only. This table has over 150,000 clones, 94% appearing once. This sequence originates from an adult who received the AZD1222 COVID-19 vaccine. The chain has TRBV28 and TRBJ2-1, with D perhaps TRBD2 (6 bases). Sequencing was performed on peripheral blood, taken 28 days after the second AZD1222 dose. The CDR3 DNA reads TGTGCCAGCAGTTTTCGGTACAGGACCACCGGGACTGGACCTTACAATGAGCAGTTCTTC. Encoded protein: CASSFRYRTTGTGPYNEQFF.